This section outlines one T cell receptor beta chain sequence together with its context. The CDR3 is 12 residues long. Trimming removed 1 base from V and 11 bases from J, with 6 bases in between. Germline V gene sequence: CDR1 LGHNA, CDR2 YNFKEQ. These data belong to a study of blood T cell repertoires in COVID-19. As originally analysed: Cell counts per sample came from amplifying reference gene primers. Only in-frame clones appear in the TCRdb table, and some are missing; sequencing was by immunoSEQ multiplex PCR. That table supplies the V and J calls and clone size; D and trimming were determined from the DNA. The sample holds roughly 290,000 clones, around four fifths seen once.

Sequencing input: peripheral blood. The J gene is TRBJ2-6, the V gene TRBV4-2; D not resolved. This TCR was recovered from a woman aged 50 to 65 with active or convalescent COVID-19. DNA of the CDR3: TGTGCCAGCAGCCAAGGAGTCGACGTCCTGACTTTC. Its protein is CASSQGVDVLTF.